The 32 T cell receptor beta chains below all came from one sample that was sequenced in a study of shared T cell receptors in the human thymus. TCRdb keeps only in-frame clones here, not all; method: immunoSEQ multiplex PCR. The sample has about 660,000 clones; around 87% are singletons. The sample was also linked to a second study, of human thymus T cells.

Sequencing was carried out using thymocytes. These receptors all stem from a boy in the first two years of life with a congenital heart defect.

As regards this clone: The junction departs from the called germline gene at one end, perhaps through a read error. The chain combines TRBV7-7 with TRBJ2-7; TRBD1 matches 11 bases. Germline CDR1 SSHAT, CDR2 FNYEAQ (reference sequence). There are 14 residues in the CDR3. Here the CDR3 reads CASSSGTGGGEQYF. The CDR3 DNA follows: TGTGCTAGCAGCTCCGGGACAGGGGGAGGCGAGCAGTACTTC.

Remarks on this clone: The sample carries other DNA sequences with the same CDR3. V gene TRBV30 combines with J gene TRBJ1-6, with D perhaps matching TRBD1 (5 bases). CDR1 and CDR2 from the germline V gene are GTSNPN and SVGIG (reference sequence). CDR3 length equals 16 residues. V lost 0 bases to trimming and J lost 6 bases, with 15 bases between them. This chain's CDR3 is CAWSVREGPSNSPLHF. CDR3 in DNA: TGTGCCTGGAGTGTACGGGAGGGACCCTCTAATTCACCCCTCCACTTT. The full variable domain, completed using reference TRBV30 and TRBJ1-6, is SQTIHQWPATLVQPVGSPLSLECTVEGTSNPNLYWYRQAAGRGLQLLFYSVGIGQISSEVPQNLSASRPQDRQFILSSKKLLLSDSGFYLCAWSVREGPSNSPLHFGNGTRLTVT.

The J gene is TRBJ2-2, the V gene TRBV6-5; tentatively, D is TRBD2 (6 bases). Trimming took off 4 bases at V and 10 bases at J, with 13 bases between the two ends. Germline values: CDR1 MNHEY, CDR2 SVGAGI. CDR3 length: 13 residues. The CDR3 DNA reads TGTGCCAGCAGTTTCAATCCGGGGGAGGAGCTGTTTTTT. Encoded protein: CASSFNPGEELFF.

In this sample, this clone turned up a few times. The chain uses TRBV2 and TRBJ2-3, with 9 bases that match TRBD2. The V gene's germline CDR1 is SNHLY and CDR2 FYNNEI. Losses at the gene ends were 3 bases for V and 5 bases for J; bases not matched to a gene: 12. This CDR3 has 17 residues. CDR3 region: CASSDGLAGEVLDTQYF. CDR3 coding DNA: TGTGCCAGCAGTGACGGATTAGCGGGAGAGGTTTTAGATACGCAGTATTTT.

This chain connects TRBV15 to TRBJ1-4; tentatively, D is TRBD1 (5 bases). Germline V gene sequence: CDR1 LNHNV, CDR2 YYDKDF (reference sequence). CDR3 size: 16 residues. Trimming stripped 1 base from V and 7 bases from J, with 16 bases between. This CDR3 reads CATSRGQGSGIEKLFF. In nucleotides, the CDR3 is TGTGCCACCAGCAGAGGTCAGGGATCAGGCATTGAAAAACTGTTTTTT.

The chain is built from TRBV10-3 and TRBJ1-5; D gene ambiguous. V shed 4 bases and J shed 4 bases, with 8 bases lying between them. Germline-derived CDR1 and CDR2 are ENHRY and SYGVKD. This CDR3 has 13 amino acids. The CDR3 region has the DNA TGTGCCATCAGTGCCGGGGATAATCAGCCCCAGCATTTT. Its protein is CAISAGDNQPQHF.

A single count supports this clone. In nucleotides, the CDR3 is TGCGCCAGCAGCCAAGATAGAATAGGGGTTACCGGGGAGCTGTTTTTT. Protein: CASSQDRIGVTGELFF. The rearrangement uses TRBV4-3 and TRBJ2-2; a possible D gene is TRBD1 (5 bases). There are 16 residues in the CDR3. The germline V gene encodes CDR1 LGHNA and CDR2 YSLEER. Between the trimmed V and J ends, which lost 0 bases and 5 bases, there was a span of 13 bases.

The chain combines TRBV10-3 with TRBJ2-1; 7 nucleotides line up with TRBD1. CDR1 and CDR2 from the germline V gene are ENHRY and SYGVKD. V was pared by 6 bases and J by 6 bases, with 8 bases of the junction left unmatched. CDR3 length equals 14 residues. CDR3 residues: CAIRRSTGINEQFF. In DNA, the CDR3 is TGTGCCATCAGACGCTCGACAGGGATCAATGAGCAGTTCTTC.

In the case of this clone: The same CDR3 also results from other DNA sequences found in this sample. The chain's CDR3 is CASRRGTVNNSPLHF. The CDR3 DNA follows: TGTGCCAGTAGACGGGGGACAGTTAATAATTCACCCCTCCACTTT. The chain joins TRBV6-1 to TRBJ1-6, with 7 nucleotides matching TRBD1. The CDR3 is made up of 15 amino acids. The V gene's germline CDR1 is MNHNS and CDR2 SASEGT. V lost 9 bases, J lost 5 bases, and 10 bases stayed unmatched.

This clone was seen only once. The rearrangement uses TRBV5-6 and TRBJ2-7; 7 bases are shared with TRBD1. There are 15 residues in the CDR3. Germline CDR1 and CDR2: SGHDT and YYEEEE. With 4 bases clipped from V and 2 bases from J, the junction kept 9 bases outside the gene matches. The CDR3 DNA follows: TGTGCCAGCAGCGACAACAGGGGAAGGACCTACGAGCAGTACTTC. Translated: CASSDNRGRTYEQYF.

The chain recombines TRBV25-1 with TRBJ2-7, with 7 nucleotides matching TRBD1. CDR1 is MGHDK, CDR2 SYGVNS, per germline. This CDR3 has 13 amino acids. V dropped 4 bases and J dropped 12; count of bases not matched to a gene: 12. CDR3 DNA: TGTGCCAGCAGTGCCTACAGGGGTAGGTCGGGGTACTTC. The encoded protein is CASSAYRGRSGYF.

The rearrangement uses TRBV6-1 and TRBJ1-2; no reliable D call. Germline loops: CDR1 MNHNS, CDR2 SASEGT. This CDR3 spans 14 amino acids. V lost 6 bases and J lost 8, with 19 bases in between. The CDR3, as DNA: TGTGCCAGCAGACTTGAGAGGGTAAATGGGGGCTACACCTTC. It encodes CASRLERVNGGYTF.

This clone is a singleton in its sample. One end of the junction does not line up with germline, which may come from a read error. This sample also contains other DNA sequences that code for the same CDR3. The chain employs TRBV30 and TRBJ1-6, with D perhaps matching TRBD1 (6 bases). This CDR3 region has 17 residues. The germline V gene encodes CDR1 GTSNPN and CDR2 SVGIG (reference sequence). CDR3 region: CAWSDGAGEIYNSPLHF. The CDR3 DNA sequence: TGTGCCTGGAGTGATGGGGCAGGGGAGATTTATAATTCCCCCCTCCACTTT.

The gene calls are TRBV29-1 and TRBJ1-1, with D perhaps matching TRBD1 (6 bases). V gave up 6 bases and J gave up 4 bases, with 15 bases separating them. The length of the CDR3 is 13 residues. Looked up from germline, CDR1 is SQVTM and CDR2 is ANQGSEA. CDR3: CSVDPDRFTEAFF. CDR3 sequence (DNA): TGCAGCGTGGACCCCGACAGGTTCACTGAAGCTTTCTTT.

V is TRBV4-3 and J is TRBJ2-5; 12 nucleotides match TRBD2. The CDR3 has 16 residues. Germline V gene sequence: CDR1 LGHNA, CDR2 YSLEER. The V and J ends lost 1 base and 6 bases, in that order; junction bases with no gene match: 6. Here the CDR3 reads CASSQGASGGAQTQYF. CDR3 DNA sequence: TGCGCCAGCAGCCAAGGGGCTAGCGGGGGGGCACAGACCCAGTACTTC.

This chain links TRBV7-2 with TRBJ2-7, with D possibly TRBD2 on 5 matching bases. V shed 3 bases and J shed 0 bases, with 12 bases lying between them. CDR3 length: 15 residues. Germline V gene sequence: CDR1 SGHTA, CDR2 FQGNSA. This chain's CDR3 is CASSFFVAPSYEQYF. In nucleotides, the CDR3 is TGTGCCAGCAGCTTTTTTGTAGCGCCCTCCTACGAGCAGTACTTC.

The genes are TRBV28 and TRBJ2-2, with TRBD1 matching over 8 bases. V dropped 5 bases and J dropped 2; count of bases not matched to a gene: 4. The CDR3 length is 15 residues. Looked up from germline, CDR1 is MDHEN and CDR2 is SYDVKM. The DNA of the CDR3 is TGTGCCAGCAGTCTGACAGGGGAAAACACCGGGGAGCTGTTTTTT. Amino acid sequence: CASSLTGENTGELFF.

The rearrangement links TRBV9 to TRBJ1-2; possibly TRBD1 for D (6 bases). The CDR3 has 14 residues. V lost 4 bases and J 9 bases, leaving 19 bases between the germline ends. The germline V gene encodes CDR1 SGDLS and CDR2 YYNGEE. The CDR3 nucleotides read TGTGCCAGCAGCCCCCACCTAGGGGGTTTTAGCTACACCTTC. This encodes CASSPHLGGFSYTF.

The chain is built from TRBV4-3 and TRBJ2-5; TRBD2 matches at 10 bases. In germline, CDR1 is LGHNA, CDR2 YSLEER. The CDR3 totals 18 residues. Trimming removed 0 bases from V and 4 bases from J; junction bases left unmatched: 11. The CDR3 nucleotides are TGCGCCAGCAGCCAAGATCTGGCTAGCGGGGGCCGGGGAGAGACCCAGTACTTC. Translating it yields CASSQDLASGGRGETQYF.

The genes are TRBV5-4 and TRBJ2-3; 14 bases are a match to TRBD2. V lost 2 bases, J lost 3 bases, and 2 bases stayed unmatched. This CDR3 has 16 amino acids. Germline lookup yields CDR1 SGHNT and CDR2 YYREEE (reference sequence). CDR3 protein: CASSFRTSGRTDTQYF. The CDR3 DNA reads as TGTGCCAGCAGCTTCAGGACTAGCGGGAGGACAGATACGCAGTATTTT.

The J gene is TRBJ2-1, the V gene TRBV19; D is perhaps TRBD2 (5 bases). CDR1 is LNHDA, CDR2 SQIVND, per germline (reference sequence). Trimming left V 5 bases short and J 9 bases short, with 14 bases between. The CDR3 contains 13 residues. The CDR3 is CASSAGHPVEQFF. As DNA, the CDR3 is TGTGCCAGTAGTGCGGGCCACCCTGTTGAGCAGTTCTTC.

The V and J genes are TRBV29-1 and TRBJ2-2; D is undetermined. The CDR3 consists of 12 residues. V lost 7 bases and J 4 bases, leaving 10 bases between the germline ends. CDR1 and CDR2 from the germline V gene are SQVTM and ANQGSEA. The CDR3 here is CSAPDSTGELFF. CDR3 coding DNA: TGCAGCGCCCCCGACTCCACCGGGGAGCTGTTTTTT.

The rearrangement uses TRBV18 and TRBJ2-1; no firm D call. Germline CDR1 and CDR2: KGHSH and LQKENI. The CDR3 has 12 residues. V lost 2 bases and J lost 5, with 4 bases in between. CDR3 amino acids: CASSPYNNEQFF. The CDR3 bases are TGTGCCAGCTCACCATACAACAATGAGCAGTTCTTC.

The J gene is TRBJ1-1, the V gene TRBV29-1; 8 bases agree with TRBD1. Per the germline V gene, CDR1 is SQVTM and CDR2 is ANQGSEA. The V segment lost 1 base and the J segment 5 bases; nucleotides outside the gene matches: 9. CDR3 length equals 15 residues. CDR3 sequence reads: CSVEGQGRGLTEAFF. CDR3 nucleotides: TGCAGCGTTGAAGGCCAAGGCAGGGGGCTTACTGAAGCTTTCTTT.

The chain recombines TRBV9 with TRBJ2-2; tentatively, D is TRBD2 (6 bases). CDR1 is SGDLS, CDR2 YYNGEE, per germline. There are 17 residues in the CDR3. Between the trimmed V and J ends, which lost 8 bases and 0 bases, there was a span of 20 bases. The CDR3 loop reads CASHSWGIAANTGELFF. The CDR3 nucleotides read TGTGCCAGTCACTCATGGGGAATAGCGGCGAACACCGGGGAGCTGTTTTTT.

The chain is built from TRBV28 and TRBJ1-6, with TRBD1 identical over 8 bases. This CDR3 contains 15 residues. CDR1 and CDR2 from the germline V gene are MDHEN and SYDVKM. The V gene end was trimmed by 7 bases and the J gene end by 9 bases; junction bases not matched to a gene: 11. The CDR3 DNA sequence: TGTGCCAGCACCTCACCCCAGGGGGCCTCTTCACCCCTCCACTTT. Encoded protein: CASTSPQGASSPLHF.

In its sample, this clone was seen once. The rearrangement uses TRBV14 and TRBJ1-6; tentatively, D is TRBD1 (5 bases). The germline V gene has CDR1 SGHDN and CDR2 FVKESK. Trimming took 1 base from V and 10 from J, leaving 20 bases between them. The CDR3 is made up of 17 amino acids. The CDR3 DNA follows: TGTGCCAGCAGCCAAGTTCGGGTCAGGGAAAGTCACTCACCCCTCCACTTT. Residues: CASSQVRVRESHSPLHF.

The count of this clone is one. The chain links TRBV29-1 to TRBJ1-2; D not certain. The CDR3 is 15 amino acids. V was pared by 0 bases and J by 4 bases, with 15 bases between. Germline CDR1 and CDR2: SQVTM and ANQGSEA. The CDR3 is CSVEDLQAPAYGYTF. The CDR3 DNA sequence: TGCAGCGTTGAAGATCTCCAGGCGCCAGCCTATGGCTACACCTTC. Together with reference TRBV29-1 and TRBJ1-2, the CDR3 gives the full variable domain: SAVISQKPSRDICQRGTSLTIQCQVDSQVTMMFWYRQQPGQSLTLIATANQGSEATYESGFVIDKFPISRPNLTFSTLTVSNMSPEDSSIYLCSVEDLQAPAYGYTFGSGTRLTVV.

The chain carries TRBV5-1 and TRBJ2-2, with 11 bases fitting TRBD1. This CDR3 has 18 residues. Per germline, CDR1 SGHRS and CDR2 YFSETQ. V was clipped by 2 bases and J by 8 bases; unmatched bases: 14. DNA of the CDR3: TGCGCCAGCAGCTTTGTCCTATCGTCCGGGACAGGGGGAGGGGAGCTGTTTTTT. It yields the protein CASSFVLSSGTGGGELFF.

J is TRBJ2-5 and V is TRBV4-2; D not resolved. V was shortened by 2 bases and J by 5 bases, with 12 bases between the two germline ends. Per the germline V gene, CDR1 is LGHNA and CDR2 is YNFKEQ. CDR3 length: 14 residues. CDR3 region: CASSQTPREETQYF. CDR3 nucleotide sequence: TGTGCCAGCAGCCAAACGCCAAGAGAGGAGACCCAGTACTTC.

CDR3 nucleotide sequence: TGTGCCAGCAGCTTGGCCTTGGGGACAGGTTGGCGTACTGAAGCTTTCTTT. Protein product: CASSLALGTGWRTEAFF. V gene TRBV5-8 combines with J gene TRBJ1-1, with 8 positions matching TRBD1. The V gene end was trimmed by 0 bases and the J gene end by 5 bases; junction bases not matched to a gene: 12. Germline V CDR1 and CDR2: SGHTS, YDEGEE. This CDR3 comprises 17 residues. Full variable domain (outside the CDR3, taken from reference TRBV5-8 and TRBJ1-1): EAGVTQSPTHLIKTRGQQATLRCSPISGHTSVYWYQQALGLGLQFLLWYDEGEERNRGNFPPRFSGRQFPNYSSELNVNALELEDSALYLCASSLALGTGWRTEAFFGQGTRLTVV.

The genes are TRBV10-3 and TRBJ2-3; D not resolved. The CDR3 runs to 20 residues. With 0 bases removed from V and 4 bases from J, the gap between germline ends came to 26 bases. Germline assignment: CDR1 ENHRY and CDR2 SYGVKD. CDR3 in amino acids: CAISESSVSRLWFWSDTQYF. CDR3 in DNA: TGTGCCATCAGTGAGTCATCGGTGTCGCGTCTGTGGTTCTGGTCAGATACGCAGTATTTT.